Following are 30 T cell receptor beta chains from one sample sequenced in a study of monozygotic twins with inflammatory bowel disease. TCRdb re-called the 5' RACE reads; every CDR3 protein appears as one record, without DNA. The sample has approximately 390,000 distinct CDR3 sequences. What was sequenced was blood. The receptors were gathered from a human donor with ulcerative colitis or Crohn's disease, or a healthy co-twin of an affected twin (not recorded which).

The rearrangement links TRBV7-2 to TRBJ2-3. This CDR3 comprises 14 residues. CDR1 and CDR2 (germline): SGHTA, FQGNSA. CDR3 region: CASSLGHFSDTQYF.

V gene TRBV5-1 combines with J gene TRBJ1-6. CDR3 length: 15 amino acids. Germline V gene sequence: CDR1 SGHRS, CDR2 YFSETQ. CDR3 sequence: CASRLLPQVDSPLHF.

The rearrangement uses TRBV7-9 and TRBJ1-2. The germline CDR1 and CDR2 sequences are SEHNR and FQNEAQ (reference sequence). The CDR3 covers 15 residues. CDR3 residues: CASSLESADYYGYTF.

J is TRBJ2-6 and V is TRBV11-1; TCRdb's assignment of TRBD2 cannot be checked, as there is no DNA. This CDR3 region has 18 residues. Germline V gene sequence: CDR1 SGHAT, CDR2 FQDESV (reference sequence). CDR3 sequence reads: CASSPPLAGGRGANVLTF.

The rearrangement uses TRBV10-3 and TRBJ2-1; TCRdb's D call of TRBD1 is untestable without DNA. CDR3 length: 16 residues. Germline V gene lookup returns CDR1 ENHRY and CDR2 SYGVKD. The CDR3 spells CAISGTGSSIGNEQFF.

The rearrangement joins TRBV15 to TRBJ1-5. Germline assignment: CDR1 LNHNV and CDR2 YYDKDF (reference sequence). The CDR3 loop spans 14 amino acids. CDR3: CATNAGTDNQPQHF. The variable domain in full, with the rest retrieved from reference TRBV15 and TRBJ1-5, is DAMVIQNPRYQVTQFGKPVTLSCSQTLNHNVMYWYQQKSSQAPKLLFHYYDKDFNNEADTPDNFQSRRPNTSFCFLDIRSPGLGDTAMYLCATNAGTDNQPQHFGDGTRLSIL.

V is TRBV9 and J is TRBJ1-2; TCRdb lists TRBD1, though no DNA is available to test this call. Germline V gives CDR1 SGDLS, CDR2 YYNGEE. The CDR3 is made up of 16 amino acids. The CDR3 here is CASTSTEGVANYGYTF.

V gene TRBV6-2 or TRBV6-3 combines with J gene TRBJ1-3. From germline, CDR1 is MNHEY and CDR2 SVGEGT. There are 17 residues in the CDR3. CDR3 residues: CASTGTSGFASGNTIYF.

V and J are TRBV5-1 and TRBJ1-5. There are 15 residues in the CDR3. CDR1 is SGHRS, CDR2 YFSETQ, per germline. The CDR3 reads CASSPDGYSNQPQHF.

The genes are TRBV23-1 and TRBJ2-2. TRBV23-1 is an ORF, and what it does is uncertain. The CDR3 extends over 11 amino acids. This CDR3 reads CASFCAGELFF.

The chain has TRBV3-1 and TRBJ1-2. Looked up from germline, CDR1 is LGHDT and CDR2 is YNNKEL (reference sequence). The CDR3 loop spans 15 amino acids. The chain's CDR3 is CASSQTLNSNYGYTF.

The rearrangement uses TRBV25-1 and TRBJ2-5. This CDR3 comprises 12 residues. Germline V lookup: CDR1 MGHDK, CDR2 SYGVNS. The CDR3 spells CASGLVTGTTYF.

The rearrangement uses TRBV10-3 and TRBJ2-5. Germline V gene data show CDR1 as ENHRY and CDR2 as SYGVKD. The CDR3 has 12 amino acids. CDR3 in amino acids: CAISESWETQYF.

The gene calls are TRBV7-9 and TRBJ1-5. The CDR3 is 14 amino acids. Germline CDR1 SEHNR, CDR2 FQNEAQ (reference sequence). This CDR3 is CASSLQSSNQPQHF.

The gene calls are TRBV9 and TRBJ2-5; as DNA is missing, the TRBD1 call by TCRdb cannot be tested. Germline loops: CDR1 SGDLS, CDR2 YYNGEE. This CDR3 is 13 amino acids long. The CDR3 loop is CASSVGQQETQYF.

The rearrangement links TRBV9 to TRBJ2-3; TCRdb indicates TRBD1, and absent DNA this call remains unverified. This CDR3 region has 16 residues. Germline V gene sequence: CDR1 SGDLS, CDR2 YYNGEE. The CDR3 sequence: CASSFSGQGSPDTQYF.

The rearrangement links TRBV7-9 to TRBJ1-6. Per germline, CDR1 SEHNR and CDR2 FQNEAQ (reference sequence). The CDR3 runs to 15 residues. CDR3 loop: CASSLVQRNNSPLHF.

The chain has TRBV30 and TRBJ1-6; TCRdb's D call of TRBD1 is untestable without DNA. The germline V gene has CDR1 GTSNPN and CDR2 SVGIG (reference sequence). The CDR3 covers 15 residues. The CDR3 loop is CAWRQTGSRNSPLHF.

V is TRBV7-8 and J is TRBJ2-1; with no DNA, the TCRdb D assignment of TRBD1 cannot be verified. The CDR3 is 13 amino acids. Germline CDR1 is SGHVS and CDR2 is FQNEAQ. CDR3: CASSLRQSNEQFF.

The chain uses TRBV9 and TRBJ1-6. Germline assignment: CDR1 SGDLS and CDR2 YYNGEE. This CDR3 spans 16 amino acids. This CDR3 reads CASSVDPRPGYSPLHF.

This rearrangement joins TRBV6-5 to TRBJ1-1; TCRdb's D gene call, TRBD1, goes unchecked for lack of DNA. The CDR3 totals 16 residues. The V gene's germline CDR1 is MNHEY and CDR2 SVGAGI. Here the CDR3 reads CATLPNPGGAGTEAFF.

The chain combines TRBV10-3 with TRBJ2-5. Germline V gene lookup returns CDR1 ENHRY and CDR2 SYGVKD. The CDR3 runs to 13 residues. The CDR3 loop is CAKNQFLQETQYF.

The chain carries TRBV20-1 and TRBJ2-1; TCRdb lists TRBD1, though no DNA is available to test this call. The CDR3 covers 17 residues. Germline CDR1 and CDR2: DFQATT and SNEGSKA (reference sequence). CDR3 loop: CSAREVVAPRSYNEQFF.

V usage is TRBV7-9 and J usage is TRBJ2-7; TCRdb selects TRBD1, and the lack of DNA leaves this call unchecked. Germline V gene data show CDR1 as SEHNR and CDR2 as FQNEAQ (reference sequence). The CDR3 runs to 12 residues. The CDR3 here is CASRLRGNEQYF.

The chain couples TRBV6-1 to TRBJ2-2; lacking DNA, the TRBD2 call made by TCRdb goes unchecked. This CDR3 is built from 16 residues. The germline V gene has CDR1 MNHNS and CDR2 SASEGT. CDR3: CASRILAGGNTGELFF.

The chain joins TRBV11-2 to TRBJ2-3; the TRBD2 assignment by TCRdb is unverifiable without DNA. In germline, CDR1 is SGHAT, CDR2 FQNNGV. This CDR3 contains 15 residues. CDR3 sequence: CASSLDQRGPDTQYF.

The chain recombines TRBV3-1 with TRBJ2-7; the TCRdb call, TRBD2, lacks DNA for checking. Per the germline V gene, CDR1 is LGHDT and CDR2 is YNNKEL (reference sequence). CDR3 length: 17 amino acids. This chain's CDR3 is CASSQDEGLVEFREQYF.

J is TRBJ2-4 and V is TRBV12-3 or TRBV12-4; TCRdb proposes TRBD1, but this gene call is untestable without DNA. CDR3 size: 13 residues. CDR3 sequence reads: CASRPGTGNIQYF.

The V gene is TRBV5-1, the J gene TRBJ2-7; as DNA is missing, the TRBD2 call by TCRdb cannot be tested. Germline assignment: CDR1 SGHRS and CDR2 YFSETQ. The CDR3 has 12 amino acids. CDR3 sequence: CASRERRDEQYF.

J is TRBJ1-2 and V is TRBV19. CDR1 and CDR2 (germline): LNHDA, SQIVND (reference sequence). The CDR3 extends over 14 amino acids. The CDR3 spells CASSTISRGYGYTF.